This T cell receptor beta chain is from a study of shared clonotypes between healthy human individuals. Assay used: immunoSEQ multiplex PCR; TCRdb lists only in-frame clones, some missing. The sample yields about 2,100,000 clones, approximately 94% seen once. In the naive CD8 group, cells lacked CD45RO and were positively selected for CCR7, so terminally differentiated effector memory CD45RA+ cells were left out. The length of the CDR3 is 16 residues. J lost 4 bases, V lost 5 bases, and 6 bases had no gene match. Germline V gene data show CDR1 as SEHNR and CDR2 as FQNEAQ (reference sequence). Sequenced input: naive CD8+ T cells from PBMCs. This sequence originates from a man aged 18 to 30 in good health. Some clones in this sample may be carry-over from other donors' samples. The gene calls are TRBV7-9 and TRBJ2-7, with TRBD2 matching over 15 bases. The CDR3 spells CASSGVGTSGRYEQYF. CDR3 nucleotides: TGTGCCAGCAGCGGAGTGGGGACTAGCGGGAGGTACGAGCAGTACTTC. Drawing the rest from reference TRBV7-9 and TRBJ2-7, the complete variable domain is DTGVSQNPRHKITKRGQNVTFRCDPISEHNRLYWYRQTLGQGPEFLTYFQNEAQLEKSRLLSDRFSAERPKGSFSTLEIQRTEQGDSAMYLCASSGVGTSGRYEQYFGPGTRLTVT.